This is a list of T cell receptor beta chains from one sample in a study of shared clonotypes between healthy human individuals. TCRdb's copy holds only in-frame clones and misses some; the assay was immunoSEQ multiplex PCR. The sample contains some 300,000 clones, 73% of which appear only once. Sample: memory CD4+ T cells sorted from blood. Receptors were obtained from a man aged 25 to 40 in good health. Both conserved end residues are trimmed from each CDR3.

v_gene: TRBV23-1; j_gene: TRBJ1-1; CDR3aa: ASSHPPGPRHTEAF
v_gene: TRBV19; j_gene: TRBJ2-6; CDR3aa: ASSIQNRWANVLT
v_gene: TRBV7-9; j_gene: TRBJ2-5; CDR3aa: ASSLTSAKETQY
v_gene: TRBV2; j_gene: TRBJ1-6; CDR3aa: ASSTGTGGTPVNSPLH
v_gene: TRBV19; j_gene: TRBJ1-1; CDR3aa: ATGDRREAF
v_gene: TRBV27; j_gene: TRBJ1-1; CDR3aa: ASASTGAMTTEAF
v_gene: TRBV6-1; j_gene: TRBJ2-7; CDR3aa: ASGGQTSSYEQY
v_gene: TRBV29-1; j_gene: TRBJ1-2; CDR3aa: SVEGGVEGYGYT
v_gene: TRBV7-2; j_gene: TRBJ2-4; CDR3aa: AAGSAKNIQY
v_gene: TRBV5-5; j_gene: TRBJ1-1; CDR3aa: ASGIQSVNTEAF
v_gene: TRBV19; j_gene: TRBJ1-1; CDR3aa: ASSIRAGRPEAF
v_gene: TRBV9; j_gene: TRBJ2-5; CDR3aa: ASSVVASGIETQY
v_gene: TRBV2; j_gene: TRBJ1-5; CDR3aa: ASSREGSGNQPQH
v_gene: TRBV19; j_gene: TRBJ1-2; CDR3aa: ASSIQAAYGYT
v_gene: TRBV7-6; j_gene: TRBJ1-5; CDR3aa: ASSLGADSNQPQH
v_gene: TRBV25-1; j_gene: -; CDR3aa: ASSDNVDHLSGHYEQY
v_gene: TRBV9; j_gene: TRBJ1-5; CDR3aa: ASSVESAGQPQH
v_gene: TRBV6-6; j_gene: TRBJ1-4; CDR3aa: ASSHREKLF
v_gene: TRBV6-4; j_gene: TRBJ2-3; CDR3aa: ASSELAGSSTDTQY
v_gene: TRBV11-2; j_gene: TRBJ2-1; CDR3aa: ASSLVPPATGGSYNEQF
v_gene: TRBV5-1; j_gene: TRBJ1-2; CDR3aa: ASSLDRDAQYGYT
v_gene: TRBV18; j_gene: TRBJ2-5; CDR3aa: ASSPRRQETQY
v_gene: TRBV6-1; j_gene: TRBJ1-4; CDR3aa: ASRSGQGFEKLF
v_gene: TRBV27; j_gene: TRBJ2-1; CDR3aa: ASRGLAGVYEQF
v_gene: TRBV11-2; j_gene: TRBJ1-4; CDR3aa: ASRTTTGRGEKLF
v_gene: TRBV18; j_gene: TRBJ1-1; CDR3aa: ASSPGGGRSTEAF
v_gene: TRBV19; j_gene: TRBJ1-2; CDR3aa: ASSIPVGASSGYT
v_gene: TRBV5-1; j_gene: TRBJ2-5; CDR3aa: ASTPGTGGYQETQY
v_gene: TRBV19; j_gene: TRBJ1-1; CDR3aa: ASSPGFRGMNTEAF
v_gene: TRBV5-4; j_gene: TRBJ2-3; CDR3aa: ASSFRELADTQY
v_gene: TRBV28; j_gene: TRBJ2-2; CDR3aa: ASSSHFGTANTGELF
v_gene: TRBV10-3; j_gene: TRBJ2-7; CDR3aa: AISGTAQGMVQY
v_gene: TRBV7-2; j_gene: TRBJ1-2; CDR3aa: ASSLHRGNDYT
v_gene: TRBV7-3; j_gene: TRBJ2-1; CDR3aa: ASSPYHTSSYNEQF
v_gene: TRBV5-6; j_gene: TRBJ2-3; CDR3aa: ASSPTIPTDTQY
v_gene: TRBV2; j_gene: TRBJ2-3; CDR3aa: AFNGGTDTQY
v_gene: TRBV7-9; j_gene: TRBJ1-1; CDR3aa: ASSLQVNTEAF
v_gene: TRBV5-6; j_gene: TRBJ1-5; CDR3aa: ASSLGPGRINQPQH
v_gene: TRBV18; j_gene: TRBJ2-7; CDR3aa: ASSSWYRGEQY
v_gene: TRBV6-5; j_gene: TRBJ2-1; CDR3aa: ASSNDRGRGQF
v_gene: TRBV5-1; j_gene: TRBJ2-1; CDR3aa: ASSVSLAGGLNEQF
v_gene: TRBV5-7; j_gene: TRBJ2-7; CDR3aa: ASVTRDILSYEQY